The sequence of this TCR beta chain was determined in a study of shared clonotypes between healthy human individuals (dated by TCRdb to 2020 to 2021). For the wider study: The cohort included three men and a couple of women between 18 and 49 years of age. Per donor, leukapheresis produced somewhere between about 0.9 and 9 billion PBMCs. For each donor, three plates each were used for CD4 naive and CD4 memory, two plates were used for CD8 naive, and one plate was used for CD8 memory. Different laboratories and diverse techniques were used to prepare libraries and sequence TCR repertoires, to increase sequencing depth and limit assay-specific biases. Blood TCR repertoires of 5 or 6 healthy adults were deeply sequenced to estimate repertoire size and the extent of clonotype sharing between individuals. The investigation overall reported the following: Sampling was restricted to blood, and TCR repertoires in tissues likely differ from the TCR repertoires found in blood. Sharing across a few donors was observed for about 4.8% of naive CD4, over 3% of naive CD8, 2% to 2.5% of memory CD4, and 0.4% of memory CD8 clonotypes. Estimated clonotype richness was generally larger for naive than for memory subsets. Clonotypes shared by all four sorted-subset donors showed higher generation probabilities than non-shared clonotypes. Even with the large sequencing depth, rarefaction of the sorted-subset datasets indicated that sequencing was incomplete. Because the study included only a small number of donors, the genetic and exposure-history diversity represented was limited. Pairwise subsampling led to the expectation that sequencing depth would affect the degree of clonotype sharing among donors.

The donors were healthy, HIV-negative adults with no recently reported acute infections or vaccinations. Only Caucasian adults living in Nashville, Tennessee, USA were represented among the donors. CD4+ T cells were enriched by magnetic negative selection, after which naive cells were positively selected on CD45RA and the negative fraction was taken as the memory subset. Blood was obtained by leukapheresis, after which PBMCs were separated by Ficoll-Histopaque density gradient centrifugation and cryopreserved in liquid nitrogen vapor phase. Analytical flow cytometry was used to check the purity and quantity of every magnetically sorted T cell population. From each sorted fraction, genomic DNA was isolated and quantified by UV absorbance on a Nanodrop 2000c. Based on the germline V gene, the CDR1 and CDR2 sequences are MNHNS and SASEGT. Measured from the cysteine to the phenylalanine, the CDR3 is 13 residues long. Just CDR3 DNA is preserved here, 39 bases in frame from base 1. V is clipped by 3 bases and J by 3 bases, and the sequence between their germline boundaries is 9 bases long.

In the case of this clone: No cognate antigen has been identified for it. No per-base quality is available; no much larger clone lies one base away.

TCR CDR3 regions were amplified from genomic DNA by multiplex PCR using the deep immunoSEQ assay. Genomic DNA extracted from each cell subset was distributed evenly over all wells of several immunoSEQ 96-well plates, and each plate served as one replicate. Each replicate PCR for sorted subsets received roughly 0.2 ug genomic DNA, equal to around 32,000 T cell genomes. Purified libraries were measured with a Qubit 3.0 fluorometer, size-checked on a Bioanalyzer 2100, and measured again with the KAPA Library Quantification kit. Every immunoSEQ 96-well plate was sequenced on a separate single-read 150-cycle Illumina NextSeq 550 flow cell. The study's processing was this. The immunoSEQ output contained only junctional sequences without quality scores, so filtering could not match that applied to full-length reads. To assign V/J genes and CDR3, sequences were annotated using PyIR, a Python wrapper for IgBLAST v1.9, with IMGT germline references. Reads with weak V/J assignments (E-value above 1e-6), missing CDR3, stop codons, out-of-frame junctions, or ambiguous translated residues were removed. A V3J clonotype was defined by an identical inferred V gene, J gene, and CDR3 amino acid sequence. To compute the percentage overlap between repertoires, the number of shared unique clonotypes was divided by the size of the smaller repertoire. Richness of each repertoire was evaluated using RTK rarefaction, the Chao1 estimator, and Recon v2.1 estimates of unobserved clonotypes. OLGA was used to compute generation probabilities for all TCRbeta clonotypes that the gDNA method yielded from a handful of donors. As stored in TCRdb, this immuneACCESS dataset retains in-frame rearrangements with V and J assigned. A fraction of the clones does not appear; measured against another copy, unresolved V genes explain less than half of the discrepancy, and the remainder lacks a known reason. V, J and clone size are those of that table, while D and trimming were read from the DNA. The sample table shows about 2 million clones, and about 95% are seen once. Of the sample, under 0.15% falls within the top ten clones.

The receptor chain draws on TRBV6-1 and TRBJ2-7; a weak D assignment points to TRBD2 (6 bases agree). The sequence derives from a man aged 18 to 29 in good health. The sample consisted of naive CD4+ T cells sorted from blood. This specimen's cell subset or site label, per the study, means: CD45RA+ positively selected. The CDR3 region has the sequence CASSDWGVYEQYF. The nucleotide sequence is TGTGCCAGCAGTGATTGGGGGGTCTACGAGCAGTACTTC.